Presented here are 24 T cell receptor beta chains from one specimen sequenced in a study of CD8+CD57+ T cells in acquired aplastic anemia. Sequencing was done on patients that had shown CD8+CD57+ cell expansion by flow cytometry. According to the study, genomic DNA was the template for TCR beta VDJ and CDR3 profiling. Each CDR3 protein is one row after TCRdb ran MiXCR on the reads. In the table there are 200,000 or so distinct CDR3 sequences, 48% of which are singletons. Material: sorted CD4+, CD8+, or CD8+CD57+ T cells (not recorded which) from PBMCs. The receptors originated from a human donor with aplastic anemia.

Comments on this clonotype: This could be a read error, since a much larger clone is one nucleotide away. The rearrangement uses TRBV6-5 and TRBJ2-7; TRBD2 matches at 12 bases. CDR1 and CDR2 (germline): MNHEY, SVGAGI. The CDR3 length is 16 residues. This CDR3 reads CASSYQTSGGSYERYF. CDR3 in DNA: TGTGCCAGCAGTTATCAGACTAGCGGGGGCTCCTACGAGCGGTACTTC.

Only a few counts were recorded for this clonotype. A clone one base away is much larger, so this may be a read error. The genes are TRBV12-3 or TRBV12-4 and TRBJ1-1; D is unclear. V gave up 6 bases and J gave up 2 bases, with 10 bases separating them. CDR3 length: 13 residues. CDR3 coding DNA: TGTGCCAGCAGCACGATAGATAACACTGAAGCTTTCTTT. Its translation: CASSTIDNTEAFF.

This clonotype was observed a few times. The chain couples TRBV10-3 to TRBJ1-1; D possibly corresponds to TRBD1 (5 bases). V gave up 2 bases and J gave up 6 bases, with 13 bases separating them. The germline V gene has CDR1 ENHRY and CDR2 SYGVKD. This CDR3 is 14 amino acids long. The CDR3 sequence is CAISEGTTEAEAFF. CDR3 bases: TGTGCCATCAGTGAGGGAACGACAGAGGCTGAAGCTTTCTTT.

This clonotype showed up just once. The rearrangement uses TRBV2 and TRBJ1-5; D remains ambiguous. Trimming took off 5 bases at V and 0 bases at J, with 5 bases between the two ends. The CDR3 runs to 13 residues. Per germline, CDR1 SNHLY and CDR2 FYNNEI. The CDR3 DNA is TGTGCCAGCAGTTGGAATAGCAATCAGCCCCAGCATTTT. It codes for CASSWNSNQPQHF. The entire variable domain, with the rest obtained from reference TRBV2 and TRBJ1-5, is as follows: EPEVTQTPSHQVTQMGQEVILRCVPISNHLYFYWYRQILGQKVEFLVSFYNNEISEKSEIFDDQFSVERPDGSNFTLKIRSTKLEDSAMYFCASSWNSNQPQHFGDGTRLSIL.

Only one count was recorded for this clonotype. This chain's CDR3 is CASSLGPGWGLGAQYF. The CDR3 bases are TGTGCCAGCAGCTTAGGACCGGGATGGGGGCTAGGGGCCCAGTACTTC. J is TRBJ2-5 and V is TRBV7-2, with D perhaps matching TRBD1 (6 bases). V lost 1 base, J lost 9 bases, and 21 bases lay in between. The CDR3 runs to 16 residues. Germline CDR1 SGHTA, CDR2 FQGNSA. Based on the CDR3 plus reference TRBV7-2 and TRBJ2-5, the full variable domain is GAGVSQSPSNKVTEKGKDVELRCDPISGHTALYWYRQSLGQGLEFLIYFQGNSAPDKSGLPSDRFSAERTGGSVSTLTIQRTQQEDSAVYLCASSLGPGWGLGAQYFGPGTRLLVL.

This clonotype occurred many times. The V gene is TRBV20-1, the J gene TRBJ2-3; possible D gene TRBD2, 5 bases. The CDR3 is made up of 13 amino acids. V gave up 1 base and J gave up 4 bases, with 9 bases separating them. CDR1 and CDR2 from the germline V gene are DFQATT and SNEGSKA (reference sequence). The CDR3 is CSARGQRPDTQYF. The CDR3 bases are TGCAGTGCTAGAGGTCAGCGGCCAGATACGCAGTATTTT.

This clonotype was recorded a few times. This chain links TRBV10-1 with TRBJ2-5; a possible D gene is TRBD2 (6 bases). This CDR3 is 13 amino acids long. Per germline, CDR1 WNHNN and CDR2 SYGVQD (reference sequence). Trimming removed 6 bases from V and 2 bases from J, with 10 bases in between. The CDR3 spells CASSAGTQETQYF. Here the CDR3 DNA reads TGCGCCAGCAGCGCCGGGACTCAAGAGACCCAGTACTTC.

For this clonotype: A much larger clone differs from this one at a single base, so this may be a read error. This chain joins TRBV30 and TRBJ1-6, with D hard to call. There are 12 residues in the CDR3. From germline, CDR1 is GTSNPN and CDR2 SVGIG (reference sequence). The CDR3 here is CARSELSSPLHF. CDR3 in DNA: TGTGCCCGGAGTGAGTTATCTTCACCCCTCCACTTT.

This chain links TRBV5-1 with TRBJ1-6; D not certain. In germline, CDR1 is SGHRS, CDR2 YFSETQ. This CDR3 comprises 14 residues. V was trimmed by 0 bases and J by 8 bases, leaving 9 bases between them. CDR3 coding DNA: TGCGCCAGCAGCTTGGCCCCCGGAGATTCACCCCTCCACTTT. It specifies CASSLAPGDSPLHF. The full variable domain, completed using reference TRBV5-1 and TRBJ1-6, is KAGVTQTPRYLIKTRGQQVTLSCSPISGHRSVSWYQQTPGQGLQFLFEYFSETQRNKGNFPGRFSGRQFSNSRSEMNVSTLELGDSALYLCASSLAPGDSPLHFGNGTRLTVT.

This chain uses TRBV5-6 with TRBJ1-5; 8 positions agree with TRBD1. This CDR3 has 14 residues. CDR1 is SGHDT and CDR2 is YYEEEE in the germline V gene. The junction had 5 bases not matched to a gene; V was cut back by 3 bases and J by 6 bases. CDR3 protein: CASSSGQGSQPQHF. The DNA for the CDR3 is TGTGCCAGCAGCTCAGGACAGGGTAGTCAGCCCCAGCATTTT.

The rearrangement links TRBV9 to TRBJ2-7; D unresolved. Trimming removed 3 bases at V and 4 bases at J, with 2 bases between. The CDR3 is made up of 10 amino acids. The germline V gene has CDR1 SGDLS and CDR2 YYNGEE. The CDR3 nucleotides read TGTGCCAGCAGCGCTTACGAGCAGTACTTC. Translating gives CASSAYEQYF.

This clonotype came up many times. J is TRBJ2-6 and V is TRBV19, with TRBD2 matching over 12 bases. J gave up 2 bases and V 10 bases, and 12 bases lay outside the gene matches. The V gene's germline CDR1 is LNHDA and CDR2 SQIVND (reference sequence). The CDR3 length is 18 residues. This chain's CDR3 is CATRTGGLAGTGANVLTF. The CDR3 DNA follows: TGTGCCACCAGGACAGGGGGACTAGCGGGTACTGGGGCCAACGTCCTGACTTTC. The variable domain in full, with the rest retrieved from reference TRBV19 and TRBJ2-6, is DGGITQSPKYLFRKEGQNVTLSCEQNLNHDAMYWYRQDPGQGLRLIYYSQIVNDFQKGDIAEGYSVSREKKESFPLTVTSAQKNPTAFYLCATRTGGLAGTGANVLTFGAGSRLTVL.

The chain joins TRBV5-1 to TRBJ1-1; 9 bases are a match to TRBD1. There are 17 residues in the CDR3. Germline V gives CDR1 SGHRS, CDR2 YFSETQ. V shed 4 bases, J shed 4 bases, and the junction held 14 bases outside the gene matches. Written as DNA, the CDR3 is TGCGCCAGCAGCCCGGACAGGGGATCCGTGAGTTTCACTGAAGCTTTCTTT. Translating it yields CASSPDRGSVSFTEAFF. Full variable domain (outside the CDR3, taken from reference TRBV5-1 and TRBJ1-1): KAGVTQTPRYLIKTRGQQVTLSCSPISGHRSVSWYQQTPGQGLQFLFEYFSETQRNKGNFPGRFSGRQFSNSRSEMNVSTLELGDSALYLCASSPDRGSVSFTEAFFGQGTRLTVV.

In its sample, this clonotype was seen once. The chain couples TRBV6-5 to TRBJ2-5; maybe TRBD2 (6 bases). The ends were cut back, 0 bases at V and 2 bases at J, with 10 bases in the middle. This CDR3 spans 15 amino acids. Germline V CDR1 and CDR2: MNHEY, SVGAGI. CDR3 in DNA: TGTGCCAGCAGTTACTCGGGGGGAGATCAAGAGACCCAGTACTTC. It translates to CASSYSGGDQETQYF.

This clonotype has a handful of counts. The chain employs TRBV2 and TRBJ1-4, with 7 positions matching TRBD1. Germline trimming cut 3 bases from V and 7 bases from J; bases unmatched to any gene: 5. CDR3 size: 14 residues. Germline V gene data show CDR1 as SNHLY and CDR2 as FYNNEI. The CDR3 nucleotides are TGTGCCAGCAGTGAGTACAGGGGACGTGAAAAACTGTTTTTT. As protein: CASSEYRGREKLFF.

The CDR3 sequence is CATRGGGGLEQYF. CDR3 bases: TGTGCCACCAGAGGGGGCGGCGGGTTGGAGCAGTACTTC. V and J are TRBV10-3 and TRBJ2-7; 7 bases are a match to TRBD1. The trim removed 10 bases at V and 7 bases at J, leaving 13 bases unmatched. There are 13 residues in the CDR3. The germline V gene has CDR1 ENHRY and CDR2 SYGVKD.

As concerns this clonotype: A read error may produce the germline difference seen at one junction end. V and J are TRBV4-2 and TRBJ1-2; no reliable D call. CDR1 LGHNA and CDR2 YNFKEQ come from the germline V gene. CDR3 length: 13 residues. This CDR3 reads CASSQASDAGCTF. CDR3 nucleotide sequence: TGTGCCAGCAGCCAGGCTTCCGACGCTGGCTGCACCTTC.

As to this clonotype: The conserved closing phenylalanine or tryptophan is absent in this CDR3, likely reflecting a read error. The DNA is left out, because the CDR3 cannot be placed on it with certainty; the CDR3 is given as TCRdb lists it. This rearrangement joins TRBV7-6 to TRBJ2-2. The germline V gene encodes CDR1 SGHVS and CDR2 FNYEAQ. The CDR3 is 14 residues long, counting both termini. CDR3 residues: CASSLVQNTGELFS.

V usage is TRBV15 and J usage is TRBJ2-7; TRBD1 is a possible D gene (6 bases). Germline V gene data show CDR1 as LNHNV and CDR2 as YYDKDF (reference sequence). V shed 6 bases and J shed 3 bases, with 21 bases lying between them. The CDR3 has 16 amino acids. The CDR3 DNA reads TGTGCCACCAGTCGAGATTTGGGGGCAAGAAGCTACGAGCAGTACTTC. Protein: CATSRDLGARSYEQYF.

This chain joins TRBV20-1 and TRBJ1-1; possible D gene TRBD1, 5 bases. The CDR3 is 17 residues long. Germline loops: CDR1 DFQATT, CDR2 SNEGSKA (reference sequence). V was trimmed by 3 bases and J by 1 base, leaving 21 bases between them. In DNA form, the CDR3 reads TGCAGTGCTAGCGGGTCCTTGACAGACCCCCGGAACACTGAAGCTTTCTTT. This codes for CSASGSLTDPRNTEAFF.

This clonotype was found a few times. The chain has TRBV10-3 and TRBJ2-3; D call uncertain. Per germline, CDR1 ENHRY and CDR2 SYGVKD. CDR3 length equals 12 residues. The germline V and J ends were trimmed by 3 bases and 3 bases, with 4 bases remaining between them. The CDR3 sequence is CAISDGTDTQYF. CDR3 sequence (DNA): TGTGCCATCAGTGACGGAACAGATACGCAGTATTTT.

J is TRBJ2-7 and V is TRBV7-2; 7 positions agree with TRBD1. Trimming at V came to 4 bases and at J to 1 base, leaving 7 bases not matched to a gene. The germline V gene has CDR1 SGHTA and CDR2 FQGNSA. This CDR3 comprises 15 residues. CDR3 DNA: TGTGCCAGCAGCTCCTTAGAGACAGGGTCCTACGAGCAGTACTTC. This gives the protein CASSSLETGSYEQYF.

This chain links TRBV6-5 with TRBJ2-7, with D maybe TRBD1 (5 bases). The V gene lost 2 bases and the J gene lost 2 bases, with 7 bases spanning the gap. Per germline, CDR1 MNHEY and CDR2 SVGAGI. This CDR3 has 13 amino acids. The CDR3: CASSYTDTYEQYF. CDR3 in DNA: TGTGCCAGCAGTTACACGGACACCTACGAGCAGTACTTC.

This clonotype was detected ten times or more. The rearrangement links TRBV20-1 to TRBJ2-3, with 10 bases fitting TRBD2. In germline, CDR1 is DFQATT, CDR2 SNEGSKA (reference sequence). The length of the CDR3 is 14 residues. V shed 2 bases and J 5 bases; nucleotides not matched to a gene: 4. The CDR3 reads CSARLAGEGDTQYF. Here the CDR3 DNA reads TGCAGTGCTAGACTAGCGGGAGAGGGAGATACGCAGTATTTT.